This T cell receptor (beta chain) was obtained from a study of cytomegalovirus exposure and HLA in healthy donors. Study findings and constraints: Analysis was carried out at a later point, and it linked a missense DCLRE1C variant to TCR beta V- and J-gene trimming. Reports indicate that TCR beta sequences accurately predicted the HLA-A and HLA-B alleles of most subjects.

Primers included in the PCR were 60 Vbeta and 13 Jbeta primers. The method was immunoSEQ multiplex PCR; TCRdb's version includes in-frame clones alone and lacks a portion of them. The table includes some 140,000 clones, over 60% detected once. This CDR3 is 17 amino acids long. After removal of 3 bases from V and 3 bases from J, the junction contained 13 bases not matched to a gene. CDR1 is LGHNA, CDR2 YSLEER, per germline. A note on this clone: Its cognate antigen is unknown.

The TCR comes from a male donor in good health and CMV-seropositive. V and J are TRBV4-3 and TRBJ1-1; 7 bases fit TRBD1. The material sequenced was PBMCs. DNA of the CDR3: TGCGCCAGCAGCCACGAAGAAGGGATGACAGGGTACACTGAAGCTTTCTTT. Its protein product is CASSHEEGMTGYTEAFF.